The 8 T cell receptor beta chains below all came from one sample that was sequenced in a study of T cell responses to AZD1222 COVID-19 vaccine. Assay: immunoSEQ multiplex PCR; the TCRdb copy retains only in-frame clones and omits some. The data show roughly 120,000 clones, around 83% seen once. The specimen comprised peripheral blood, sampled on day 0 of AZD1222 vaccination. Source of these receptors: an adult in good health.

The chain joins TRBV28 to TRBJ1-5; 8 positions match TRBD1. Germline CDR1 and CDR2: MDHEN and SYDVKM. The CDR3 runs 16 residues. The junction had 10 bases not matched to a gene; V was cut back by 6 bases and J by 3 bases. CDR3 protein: CASSTRQGTFNQPQHF. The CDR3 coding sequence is TGTGCCAGCAGCACTCGACAGGGGACCTTCAATCAGCCCCAGCATTTT.

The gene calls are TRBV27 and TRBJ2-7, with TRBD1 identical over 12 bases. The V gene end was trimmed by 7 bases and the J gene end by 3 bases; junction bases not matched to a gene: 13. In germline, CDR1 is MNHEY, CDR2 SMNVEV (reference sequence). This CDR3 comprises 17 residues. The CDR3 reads CASTTSAGTGGIYEQYF. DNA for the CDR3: TGTGCCAGCACCACATCCGCCGGGACAGGGGGCATCTACGAGCAGTACTTC.

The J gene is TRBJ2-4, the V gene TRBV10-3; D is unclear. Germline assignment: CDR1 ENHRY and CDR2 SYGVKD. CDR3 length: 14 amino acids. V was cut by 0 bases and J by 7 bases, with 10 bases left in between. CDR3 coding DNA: TGTGCCATCAGTGAGTCATCGGGTGGGAACATTCAGTACTTC. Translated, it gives CAISESSGGNIQYF.

The chain's CDR3 is CASSLGGNNYGYTF. The CDR3 nucleotides read TGTGCCAGCAGCTTGGGGGGGAATAACTATGGCTACACCTTC. The chain combines TRBV11-2 with TRBJ1-2; possibly TRBD1 for D (5 bases). V lost 3 bases and J lost 1, with 9 bases in between. Germline-derived CDR1 and CDR2 are SGHAT and FQNNGV. This CDR3 spans 14 amino acids.

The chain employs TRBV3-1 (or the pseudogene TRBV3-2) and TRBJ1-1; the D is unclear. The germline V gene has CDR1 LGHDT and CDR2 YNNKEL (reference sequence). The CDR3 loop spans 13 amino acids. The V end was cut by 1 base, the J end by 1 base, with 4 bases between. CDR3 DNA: TGTGCCAGCAGCCAAGTCACGAACACTGAAGCTTTCTTT. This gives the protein CASSQVTNTEAFF.

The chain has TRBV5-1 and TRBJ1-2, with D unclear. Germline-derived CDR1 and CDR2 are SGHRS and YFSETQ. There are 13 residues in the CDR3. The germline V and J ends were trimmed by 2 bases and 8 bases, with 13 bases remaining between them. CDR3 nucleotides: TGCGCCAGCAGCTTTAGCGATCGGGAGGGCTACACCTTC. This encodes CASSFSDREGYTF.

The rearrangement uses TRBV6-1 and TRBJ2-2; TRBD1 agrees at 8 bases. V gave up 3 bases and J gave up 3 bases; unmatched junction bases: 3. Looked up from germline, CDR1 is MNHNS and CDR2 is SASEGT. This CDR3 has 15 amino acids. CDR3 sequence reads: CASSDRGRHTGELFF. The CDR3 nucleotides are TGTGCCAGCAGTGACAGGGGGCGCCACACCGGGGAGCTGTTTTTT.

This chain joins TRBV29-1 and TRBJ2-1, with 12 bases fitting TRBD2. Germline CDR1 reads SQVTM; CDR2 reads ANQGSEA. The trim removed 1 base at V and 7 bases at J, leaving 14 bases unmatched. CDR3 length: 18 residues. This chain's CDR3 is CSVEVFSLAGGPWNEQFF. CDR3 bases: TGCAGCGTTGAAGTATTCAGCCTAGCGGGAGGGCCGTGGAATGAGCAGTTCTTC.